A selection of T cell receptor beta chains follows, all from one sample in a study of technical replicates of blood from several donors. Produced via immunoSEQ multiplex PCR; TCRdb's table is partial and in-frame only. The profile shows 80,000 or so clones, approximately 94% of them singletons. Sequencing was performed on T cells isolated from PBMCs. The source is a human donor in good health. The CDR3 runs from the conserved cysteine through the conserved F or W. A D gene is named only where the DNA matches it firmly. Clone size is not always given. Where it is, it says once, few, many or a class for expanded clones.

V	J	D	size	DNA	CDR3
TRBV5-6	TRBJ1-5	-	few	TGTGCCAGCAGCTTGGTAGCAGATCAGCCCCAGCATTTT	CASSLVADQPQHF
TRBV5-1	TRBJ1-2	TRBD1	-	TGCGCCAGCAGCTCTGTAACAGGGGATGGCTACACCTTC	CASSSVTGDGYTF
TRBV10-3	TRBJ2-4	TRBD1	-	TGTGCCACGGGACAGACTTTAGCCAAAAACATTCAGTACTTC	CATGQTLAKNIQYF
TRBV19	TRBJ1-5	-	once	TGTGCCAGTAGTACAGATCTAGGCAATCAGCCCCAGCATTTT	CASSTDLGNQPQHF
TRBV27	TRBJ2-1	TRBD2	-	TGTGCCAGCAGTATAGCGGGAGGCAATGAGCAGTTCTTC	CASSIAGGNEQFF
TRBV7-3	TRBJ1-4	TRBD1	-	TGTGCCAGCAGTCCCGGGACAGTAACAACTAATGAAAAACTGTTTTTT	CASSPGTVTTNEKLFF
TRBV9	TRBJ2-1	-	-	TGTGCCAGCAGCGTAGCTAGTGGGAATGAGCAGTTCTTC	CASSVASGNEQFF
TRBV6-1	TRBJ1-1	TRBD1	-	TGTGCCAGCAGTGACAATGGACAGGGTCGGGGGAAAGCTTTCTTT	CASSDNGQGRGKAFF
TRBV12-5	TRBJ2-2	TRBD2	-	TGTGCTAGTGGTTCCGAACCCAGACTAGCGGGTACGAACACCGGGGAGCTGTTTTTT	CASGSEPRLAGTNTGELFF
TRBV5-6	TRBJ1-5	-	-	TGTGCCAGCAGCTTAGTGGGGCAGGCCTATGAGCCCCAGCATTTT	CASSLVGQAYEPQHF
TRBV6-1	TRBJ1-1	TRBD1	-	TGTGCCAGCAGGGACAGGTGGTCTGAAGCTTTCTTT	CASRDRWSEAFF
TRBV7-2	TRBJ2-3	TRBD2	-	TGTGCCAGCACCATAGCGGGAGGTAGGACAGATACGCAGTATTTT	CASTIAGGRTDTQYF
TRBV4-3	TRBJ1-4	-	-	TGCGCCAGCAGCCCCCAATACGGGACTAATGAAAAACTGTTTTTT	CASSPQYGTNEKLFF
TRBV19	TRBJ2-7	-	-	TGTGCCAGTAGTATAGGTGCGGGGCCCCCAAGCGAGCAGTACTTC	CASSIGAGPPSEQYF
TRBV6-6	TRBJ1-1	-	-	TGTGCCAGCAGCCTTGACAGCCCTGAGGCTTTCTTT	CASSLDSPEAFF
TRBV28	TRBJ1-1	-	-	TGTGCCAGCAGTTTGGGTGAGGGAAACACTGAAGCTTTCTTT	CASSLGEGNTEAFF
TRBV5-8	TRBJ1-5	-	-	TGTGCCAGCAGCACCAGATCCTATCAGCCCCAGCATTTT	CASSTRSYQPQHF
TRBV4-1	TRBJ1-2	TRBD1	-	TGCGCCAGCAGCCCCTACTGGACAGGACAGAATGGCTACACCTTC	CASSPYWTGQNGYTF
TRBV6-6	TRBJ1-4	-	-	TGTGCCAGCAGTTATCGGTCCGAGAATGAAAAACTGTTTTTT	CASSYRSENEKLFF
TRBV5-4	TRBJ2-3	TRBD2	-	TGTGCCAGCAGCCCCGTGGGGCTAGCGGGAGGGCCGACAGATACGCAGTATTTT	CASSPVGLAGGPTDTQYF
TRBV9	TRBJ1-2	TRBD1	-	TGTGCCAGCAGTGACAGGGACATAGATGGCTACACCTTC	CASSDRDIDGYTF
TRBV2	TRBJ2-7	TRBD2	-	TGTGCCACCAACGCAGCGGGAACCGTCGCCGAGCAGTACTTC	CATNAAGTVAEQYF
TRBV5-8	TRBJ2-1	TRBD1	-	TGTGCCAGCAGCTTCCGGACAGGGGACAATGAGCAGTTCTTC	CASSFRTGDNEQFF
TRBV9	TRBJ2-3	TRBD2	-	TGTGCCAGCAGCACCGCACTAGCGGGAGCAGATACGCAGTATTTT	CASSTALAGADTQYF
TRBV4-2	TRBJ2-1	-	-	TGTGCCAGCAGTTTAGTGGGGGGTAGCTCCTACAATGAGCAGTTCTTC	CASSLVGGSSYNEQFF
TRBV27	TRBJ1-1	TRBD1	-	TGTGCCAGCAGTTCATCACAGGGGAGATTAACTGAAGCTTTCTTT	CASSSSQGRLTEAFF
TRBV14	TRBJ1-4	TRBD1	-	TGTGCCAGCAGCCAGAACCGGGACAGCCATGAAAAACTGTTTTTT	CASSQNRDSHEKLFF
TRBV7-2	TRBJ2-3	TRBD2	-	TGTGCCAGCAGCCCGGGAGGGACGGTACAGTATTTT	CASSPGGTVQYF
TRBV9	TRBJ2-2	-	-	TGTGCCAGCCGAGCAGGGTTAGGAGATGGCGCCGGGGAGCTGTTTTTT	CASRAGLGDGAGELFF
TRBV19	TRBJ1-1	-	once	TGTGCCAGTAGTATGGCACTTTACTACGGCTTGAACACTGAAGCTTTCTTT	CASSMALYYGLNTEAFF
TRBV6-5	TRBJ2-3	-	-	TGTGCCAGCAGTTCTTTACTAGGGTCAGATACGCAGTATTTT	CASSSLLGSDTQYF
TRBV5-1	TRBJ2-5	-	-	TGCGCCAGCAGCCCAGGACGTGGGGCCCAAGAGACCCAGTACTTC	CASSPGRGAQETQYF
TRBV11-3	TRBJ2-1	-	-	TGTGCCAGCACCACAGGGAACCTCAAGAATGAGCAGTTCTTC	CASTTGNLKNEQFF
TRBV5-1	TRBJ1-1	-	-	TGCGCCAGCAGAGGAGGGAACACTGAAGCTTTCTTT	CASRGGNTEAFF
TRBV7-3	TRBJ1-1	-	-	TGTGCCAGCAGCAATGGAGGGGCCACTGAAGCTTTCTTT	CASSNGGATEAFF
TRBV4-3	TRBJ1-1	-	once	TGCGCCAGCAGCCAAAAATCCTCAGGGCAAAACACTGAAGCTTTCTTT	CASSQKSSGQNTEAFF
TRBV28	TRBJ2-2	-	-	TGTGCCAGCAAAGGGACTTTATATACCGGGGAGCTGTTTTTT	CASKGTLYTGELFF
TRBV23-1	TRBJ2-5	-	-	TGCGCCATCCCTACTCAAGAGACCCAGTACTTC	CAIPTQETQYF
TRBV15	TRBJ2-5	-	once	TGTGCCACCAGCAGAGACACCAGTCAAGAGACCCAGTACTTC	CATSRDTSQETQYF
TRBV7-2	TRBJ2-3	-	-	TGTGCCAGCAGCTTCCACACCTCAGATACGCAGTATTTT	CASSFHTSDTQYF
TRBV2	TRBJ2-1	TRBD2	-	TGTGCCAGCAACGGGGGGGTCGGTTCCAGCTCCTACAATGAGCAGTTCTTC	CASNGGVGSSSYNEQFF
TRBV14	TRBJ2-5	-	-	TGTGCCAGTCGTATAGGGGCGGAAGAGACCCAGTACTTC	CASRIGAEETQYF
TRBV7-8	TRBJ2-7	-	-	TGTGCCAGCAGCGAGCCGGGTCCAAGGAGCTCCTACGAGCAGTACTTC	CASSEPGPRSSYEQYF
TRBV6-1	TRBJ2-7	TRBD2	-	TGTGCCAGCAGTGAAGAGCGGGAGGGGTGGGGGCCCTACGAGCAGTACTTC	CASSEEREGWGPYEQYF
TRBV10-3	TRBJ2-2	-	-	TGTGCCATCAGTGAGGCAGGGGACACCGGGGAGCTGTTTTTT	CAISEAGDTGELFF
TRBV9	TRBJ2-3	TRBD1	-	TGTGCCAGCAGCGAGACAGGGGACACAGATACGCAGTATTTT	CASSETGDTDTQYF
TRBV7-9	TRBJ1-3	-	-	TGTGCCAGCAGCTTATCTCCTGCGCCGACAGTTTCTGGAAACACCATATATTTT	CASSLSPAPTVSGNTIYF
TRBV4-2	TRBJ2-7	-	-	TGTGCCAGCAGCCAAGATTTACAGACCTACTACGAGCAGTACTTC	CASSQDLQTYYEQYF
TRBV28	TRBJ1-5	-	-	TGTGCCAGCAGTTTTCCGGGGAGGGGAAATCAGCCCCAGCATTTT	CASSFPGRGNQPQHF
TRBV6-1	TRBJ2-3	TRBD2	-	TGTGCCAGCAGACTAGCGGAAAGCACAGATACGCAGTATTTT	CASRLAESTDTQYF
TRBV7-9	TRBJ2-1	-	-	TGTGCCAGCAACAGCGAAGACTATACACATGAGCAGTTCTTC	CASNSEDYTHEQFF
TRBV2	TRBJ2-7	TRBD2	-	TGTGCCAGCAGTGAAGGACTAGCGGGAGGGCACGAGCAGTACTTC	CASSEGLAGGHEQYF
TRBV29-1	TRBJ2-2	TRBD1	-	TGCAGCGTCCGCTACCCGAACAGGGGAATCGACACCGGGGAGCTGTTTTTT	CSVRYPNRGIDTGELFF
TRBV28	TRBJ2-1	-	-	TGTGCCAGCAGTTTAAGAAGCCGGACTTACAATGAGCAGTTCTTC	CASSLRSRTYNEQFF
TRBV19	TRBJ1-2	-	-	TGTGCCAGTAGTATAGTCGAAGTCGGCTATGGCTACACCTTC	CASSIVEVGYGYTF
TRBV27	TRBJ1-2	TRBD1	-	TGTGCCAGCAGTTGGGGACAGGGAGGCTATGGCTACACCTTC	CASSWGQGGYGYTF